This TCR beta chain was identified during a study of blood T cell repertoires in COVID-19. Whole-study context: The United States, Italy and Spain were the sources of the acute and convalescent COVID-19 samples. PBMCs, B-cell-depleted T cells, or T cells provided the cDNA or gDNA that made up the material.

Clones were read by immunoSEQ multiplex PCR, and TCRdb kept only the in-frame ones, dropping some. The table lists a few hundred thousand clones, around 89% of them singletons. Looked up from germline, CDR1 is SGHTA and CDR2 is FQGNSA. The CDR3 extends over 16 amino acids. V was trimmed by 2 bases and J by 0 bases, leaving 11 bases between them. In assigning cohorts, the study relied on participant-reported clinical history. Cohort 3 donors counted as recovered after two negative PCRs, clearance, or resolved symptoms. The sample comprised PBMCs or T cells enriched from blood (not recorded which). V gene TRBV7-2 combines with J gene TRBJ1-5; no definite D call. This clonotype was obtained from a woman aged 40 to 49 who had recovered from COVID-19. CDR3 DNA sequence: TGTGCCAGCAGCTTAATGACGGCGGTTAGCAATCAGCCCCAGCATTTT. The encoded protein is CASSLMTAVSNQPQHF.